This T cell receptor beta chain was sequenced for a study of blood T cell repertoires in COVID-19 (dated by TCRdb to 2020 to 2022). Regarding the study in general: Samples covering the acute and convalescent phases of COVID-19 were provided by collaborators in the United States, Italy and Spain. Subjects who had been exposed to COVID-19, were actively infected with it, or had recovered from it provided the deeply sampled blood TCRbeta repertoires that made up the dataset. The prospective study material was composed of cDNA or gDNA derived from T cells, B-cell-depleted T cells, or PBMCs. The sample metadata nearly always contained a de-identified subject ID, COVID-19 status, age in years and sex. Samples came from the ongoing ImmuneRACE study (first 160 participants) plus 1,254 subjects from 6 global collaborators. Where available, HLA class I and class II types were obtained from metadata supplied by the sample provider rather than from assay-based typing. The repertoires were released in a freely available public database meant as a resource for research on the immune response to SARS-CoV-2. The study at large found these results: The amount of clinical and demographic metadata varied by source and participant and was provided uncurated.

Collaborating institutions collected whole blood in K2EDTA tubes following their own protocols. For TCRbeta analysis, collaborators shipped samples as frozen whole blood, isolated PBMCs, or DNA extracted from either of those sample types. Comment on this clone: It lacks a known antigen. One base away there is no much larger clone; base qualities are not given.

TCRbeta CDR3 regions were amplified from genomic DNA by means of the immunoSEQ Assay, a bias-controlled multiplex PCR. As for how the authors treated the data: Nucleated cell counts per sample were estimated from amplification of reference gene primers within the assay. To quantify the absolute abundance of each unique TCRbeta CDR3 rearrangement, sequence reads were collapsed and filtered. For each sample, productive Simpson clonality was calculated by taking the square root of Simpson's diversity index across productive rearrangements. As stored in TCRdb, this immuneACCESS dataset retains in-frame rearrangements with V and J assigned. A fraction of the clones does not appear; measured against another copy, unresolved V genes explain less than half of the discrepancy, and the remainder lacks a known reason. The V and J calls and clone size are taken from that table; D and trimming were inferred from the DNA. For this sample there are about 80,000 clones; roughly 80% appear just once. Around 36% of the sample rests with the top ten.

The sequenced sample was peripheral blood. This clonotype was sampled from a woman aged 65 to 85 with acute or convalescent COVID-19.

The CDR3 loop reads CASSHEAGGHYRETQYF. The DNA reads as follows: TGTGCCAGCAGCCACGAGGCGGGAGGGCATTATCGGGAGACCCAGTACTTC. The sequence joins TRBV3-1 (or the pseudogene TRBV3-2) to TRBJ2-5, with 9 middle bases fitting TRBD2. V is cut back by 3 bases and J by 5 bases, with 13 bases in the junction unmatched. CDR1 LGHDT and CDR2 YNNKEL were looked up in the germline V gene (reference sequence). The CDR3 starts with the cysteine, ends with the phenylalanine, and has 17 residues. Only the CDR3 portion is preserved as DNA: 51 bases, with reading frame beginning at the first base.